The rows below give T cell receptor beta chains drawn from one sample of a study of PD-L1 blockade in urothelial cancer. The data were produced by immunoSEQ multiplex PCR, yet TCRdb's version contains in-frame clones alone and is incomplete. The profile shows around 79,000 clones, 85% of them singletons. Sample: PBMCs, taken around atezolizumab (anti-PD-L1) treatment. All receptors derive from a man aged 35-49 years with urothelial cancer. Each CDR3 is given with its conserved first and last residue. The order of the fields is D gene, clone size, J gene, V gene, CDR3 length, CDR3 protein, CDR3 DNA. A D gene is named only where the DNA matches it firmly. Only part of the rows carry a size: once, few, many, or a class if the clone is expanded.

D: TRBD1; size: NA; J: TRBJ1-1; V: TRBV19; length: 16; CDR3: CASSVAGGVISAEAFF; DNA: TGTGCCAGTAGTGTTGCAGGGGGCGTTATAAGCGCTGAAGCTTTCTTT
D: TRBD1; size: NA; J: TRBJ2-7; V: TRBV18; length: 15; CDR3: CASSLGTATTYEQYF; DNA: TGTGCCAGCTCACTCGGGACAGCAACGACCTACGAGCAGTACTTC
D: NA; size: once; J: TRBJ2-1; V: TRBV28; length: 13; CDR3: CASSFTPRDEQFF; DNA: TGTGCCAGCAGTTTTACGCCCCGCGATGAGCAGTTCTTC
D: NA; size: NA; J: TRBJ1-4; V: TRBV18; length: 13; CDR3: CASSPNRNEKLFF; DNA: TGTGCCAGCTCACCAAACAGAAATGAAAAACTGTTTTTT
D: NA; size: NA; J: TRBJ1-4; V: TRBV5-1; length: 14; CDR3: CASSFGDKNEKLFF; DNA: TGCGCCAGCAGCTTCGGGGACAAGAATGAAAAACTGTTTTTT
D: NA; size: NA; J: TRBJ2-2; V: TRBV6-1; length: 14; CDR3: CASSDGHRTGELFF; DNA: TGTGCCAGCTCGGATGGGCATAGGACCGGGGAGCTGTTTTTT
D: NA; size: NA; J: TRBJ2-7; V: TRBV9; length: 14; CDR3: CASSTTGLPYEQYF; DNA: TGTGCCAGCAGCACAACGGGACTCCCCTACGAGCAGTACTTC
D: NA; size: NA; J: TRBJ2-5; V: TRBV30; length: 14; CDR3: CAWRIRGGRETQYF; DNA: TGTGCCTGGAGAATTAGGGGCGGCAGAGAGACCCAGTACTTC
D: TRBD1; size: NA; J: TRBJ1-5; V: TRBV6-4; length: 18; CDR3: CASSDWDRGSFSNQPQHF; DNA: TGTGCCAGCAGTGATTGGGACAGGGGTTCCTTTAGCAATCAGCCCCAGCATTTT
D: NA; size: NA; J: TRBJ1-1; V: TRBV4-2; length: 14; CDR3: CASSQERWEEGAFF; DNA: TGTGCCAGCAGCCAAGAAAGGTGGGAGGAGGGAGCTTTCTTT
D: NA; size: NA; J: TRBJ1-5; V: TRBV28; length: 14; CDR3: CAGQKMGGNQPQHF; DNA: TGTGCCGGACAGAAAATGGGCGGCAATCAGCCCCAGCATTTT
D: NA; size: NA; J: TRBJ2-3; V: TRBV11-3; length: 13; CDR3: CASSFSYTDTQYF; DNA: TGTGCCAGCAGCTTTAGTTACACAGATACGCAGTATTTT
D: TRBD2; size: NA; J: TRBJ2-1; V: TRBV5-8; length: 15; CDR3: CASSFGSGRAPEQFF; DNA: TGTGCCAGCAGCTTTGGGAGCGGGAGGGCCCCTGAGCAGTTCTTC
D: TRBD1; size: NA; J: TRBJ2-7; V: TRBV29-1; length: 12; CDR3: CSARQGSYEQYF; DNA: TGCAGCGCCCGACAGGGGTCCTACGAGCAGTACTTC
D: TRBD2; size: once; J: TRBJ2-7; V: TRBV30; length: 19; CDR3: CAWSVLRLAGGPGTYEQYF; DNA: TGTGCCTGGAGTGTACTCAGACTAGCGGGAGGGCCAGGCACCTACGAGCAGTACTTC
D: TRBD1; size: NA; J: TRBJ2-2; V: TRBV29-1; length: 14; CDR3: CSVLLDRATGELFF; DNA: TGCAGCGTTCTTTTGGACAGGGCCACCGGGGAGCTGTTTTTT
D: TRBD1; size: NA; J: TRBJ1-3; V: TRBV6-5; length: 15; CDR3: CASRSDRVAGNTIYF; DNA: TGTGCCAGCAGGTCGGACAGGGTGGCTGGAAACACCATATATTTT
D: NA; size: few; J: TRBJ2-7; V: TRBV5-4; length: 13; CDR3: CASSLGRAYEQYF; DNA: TGTGCCAGCAGCTTGGGACGGGCCTACGAGCAGTACTTC
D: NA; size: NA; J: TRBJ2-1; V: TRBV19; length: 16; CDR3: CASSDGQQGTYNEQFF; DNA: TGTGCCAGCAGTGACGGCCAACAGGGCACCTACAATGAGCAGTTCTTC
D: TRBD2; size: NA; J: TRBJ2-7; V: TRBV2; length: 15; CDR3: CASSVAGGNVYEQYF; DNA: TGTGCCAGCAGTGTTGCGGGAGGGAACGTTTACGAGCAGTACTTC
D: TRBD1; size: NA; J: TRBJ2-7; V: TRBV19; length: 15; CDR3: CASSPEGAFGFEQYF; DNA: TGTGCCAGTAGTCCCGAGGGGGCGTTCGGTTTCGAGCAGTACTTC
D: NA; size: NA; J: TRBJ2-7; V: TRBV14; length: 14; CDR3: CASSLRIGSYEQYF; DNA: TGTGCCAGCAGCCTCAGGATAGGGAGCTACGAGCAGTACTTC
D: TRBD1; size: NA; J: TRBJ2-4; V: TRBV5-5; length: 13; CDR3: CASSGTDKNIQYF; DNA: TGTGCCAGCAGCGGGACAGACAAAAACATTCAGTACTTC
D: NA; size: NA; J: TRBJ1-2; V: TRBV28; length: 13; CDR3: CATLVLEGYGYTF; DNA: TGTGCCACCCTTGTCTTGGAGGGCTATGGCTACACCTTC
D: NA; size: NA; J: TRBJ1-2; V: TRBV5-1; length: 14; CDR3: CASSSGERDYGYTF; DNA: TGCGCCAGCAGCTCAGGGGAGAGAGACTATGGCTACACCTTC
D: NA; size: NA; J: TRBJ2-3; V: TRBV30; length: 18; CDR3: CAWSARAAAFLSTDTQYF; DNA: TGTGCCTGGAGTGCGCGAGCTGCGGCTTTCCTTAGCACAGATACGCAGTATTTT
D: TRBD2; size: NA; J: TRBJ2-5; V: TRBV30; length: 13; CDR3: CAWRREGTETQYF; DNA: TGTGCCTGGAGGAGGGAGGGTACGGAGACCCAGTACTTC